The 24 T cell receptor beta chains below all came from one sample that was sequenced in a study of post-analysis software for immune sequencing data. General observations from the study: Relative to controls, patients had about 5 TRBV segments at higher frequency, with TRBV5-6, TRBV5-1 and TRBV20-1 among these.

Researchers reported that TCR beta cDNA libraries carried unique molecular identifiers. TCRdb independently ran MiXCR on the PCR reads; one entry per CDR3 protein. The table lists 450,000 to 700,000 distinct CDR3 sequences, 44% of them singletons. What these receptors recognize is not known. Material for sequencing was blood. All receptors come from a girl between 5 and 17 years old with multiple sclerosis.

V is TRBV5-1 and J is TRBJ1-6; 10 bases are shared with TRBD1. CDR1 is SGHRS, CDR2 YFSETQ, per germline. The V gene end was trimmed by 0 bases and the J gene end by 9 bases; junction bases not matched to a gene: 3. This CDR3 contains 15 residues. The CDR3 DNA reads as TGCGCCAGCAGCTTGGAGGGACAGGGGACTTCACCCCTCCACTTT. Translated: CASSLEGQGTSPLHF. The full variable domain, its missing parts supplied by reference TRBV5-1 and TRBJ1-6, is KAGVTQTPRYLIKTRGQQVTLSCSPISGHRSVSWYQQTPGQGLQFLFEYFSETQRNKGNFPGRFSGRQFSNSRSEMNVSTLELGDSALYLCASSLEGQGTSPLHFGNGTRLTVT.

The CDR3 loop reads CASSERLNYNEQFF. Written as DNA, the CDR3 is TGCGCCAGCAGTGAGCGGCTCAACTACAATGAGCAGTTCTTC. This chain connects TRBV5-1 to TRBJ2-1; possibly TRBD2 for D (5 bases). CDR1 is SGHRS and CDR2 is YFSETQ in the germline V gene. The CDR3 length is 14 residues. Trimming shortened V by 5 bases and J by 3 bases, and 12 bases separated the two germline ends. The variable domain in full, completed from reference TRBV5-1 and TRBJ2-1, reads KAGVTQTPRYLIKTRGQQVTLSCSPISGHRSVSWYQQTPGQGLQFLFEYFSETQRNKGNFPGRFSGRQFSNSRSEMNVSTLELGDSALYLCASSERLNYNEQFFGPGTRLTVL.

The chain carries TRBV29-1 and TRBJ2-5; 9 bases line up with TRBD2. The CDR3 is made up of 13 amino acids. The germline CDR1 and CDR2 sequences are SQVTM and ANQGSEA. CDR3 nucleotide sequence: TGCAGTGCCAGGGCGGGGGGGCCGGAAGAGCAGTACTTC. Translating it yields CSARAGGPEEQYF.

The V call is TRBV29-1, the J call TRBJ1-5; 7 bases agree with TRBD1. With V trimmed by 2 bases and J by 9 bases, 10 bases remained unmatched. The CDR3 length is 14 residues. Germline V gives CDR1 SQVTM, CDR2 ANQGSEA. The CDR3 DNA reads as TGCAGCGTTGAAATTGCGGGGACAGAGGGGCCCCAGCATTTT. Translation gives CSVEIAGTEGPQHF.

This rearrangement joins TRBV7-9 to TRBJ2-1; maybe TRBD2 (6 bases). This CDR3 spans 14 amino acids. CDR1 and CDR2 (germline): SEHNR, FQNEAQ (reference sequence). Trimming took 7 bases from V and 2 from J, leaving 12 bases between them. The DNA of the CDR3 is TGTGCCAGCACCTACGGGAGTCCCTACAATGAGCAGTTCTTC. It is translated as CASTYGSPYNEQFF.

CDR3 in DNA: TGTGCCAGCAGCCCGGGGGTGGCGGGGAGTCAAGAGACCCAGTACTTC. Protein product: CASSPGVAGSQETQYF. This sequence joins TRBV3-1 and TRBJ2-5; D might be TRBD2 (6 bases). CDR3 length: 16 amino acids. Germline V gene sequence: CDR1 LGHDT, CDR2 YNNKEL (reference sequence). The V and J ends lost 4 bases and 2 bases respectively, with 17 bases between them.

The chain combines TRBV4-1 with TRBJ1-4, with a possible D match to TRBD1 (6 bases). This CDR3 region has 17 residues. Trimming took off 2 bases at V and 8 bases at J, with 21 bases between the two ends. In germline, CDR1 is MGHRA, CDR2 YSYEKL. This CDR3 reads CASSQSRDTLRWEKLFF. The CDR3, as DNA: TGCGCCAGCAGCCAAAGCCGGGACACCTTAAGATGGGAAAAACTGTTTTTT.

J is TRBJ1-2 and V is TRBV20-1, with D hard to call. This CDR3 comprises 13 residues. The V gene lost 1 base and the J gene lost 3 bases, with 9 bases spanning the gap. Germline V gives CDR1 DFQATT, CDR2 SNEGSKA (reference sequence). The CDR3 region is CSARGSWDYGYTF. CDR3 DNA sequence: TGCAGTGCTAGAGGGAGCTGGGACTATGGCTACACCTTC.

V and J are TRBV5-1 and TRBJ2-7; D is unclear. CDR1 SGHRS and CDR2 YFSETQ come from the germline V gene. The germline V and J ends were trimmed by 4 bases and 4 bases, with 15 bases remaining between them. The CDR3 has 14 residues. CDR3 sequence (DNA): TGCGCCAGCAGCCCCCGCCAGGATGATTACGAGCAGTACTTC. Protein product: CASSPRQDDYEQYF.

The chain is built from TRBV3-1 and TRBJ2-7; no clear D. The CDR3 runs 16 residues. Germline V gives CDR1 LGHDT, CDR2 YNNKEL (reference sequence). The V end was cut by 0 bases, the J end by 4 bases, with 16 bases between. The CDR3 region is CASSQDGFRNIYEQYF. In DNA form, the CDR3 reads TGTGCCAGCAGCCAAGACGGGTTCCGAAACATATACGAGCAGTACTTC.

This chain links TRBV24-1 with TRBJ2-5; 10 nucleotides agree with TRBD1. The V segment lost 4 bases and the J segment 4 bases; nucleotides outside the gene matches: 8. Per germline, CDR1 KGHDR and CDR2 SFDVKD. The CDR3 loop spans 16 amino acids. The CDR3 is CATSDPGTGAGETQYF. CDR3 nucleotides: TGTGCCACCAGTGACCCCGGGACAGGGGCAGGAGAGACCCAGTACTTC.

The chain couples TRBV7-2 to TRBJ2-7; D is perhaps TRBD1 (6 bases). Germline V gives CDR1 SGHTA, CDR2 FQGNSA. V was trimmed by 2 bases and J by 2 bases, leaving 13 bases between them. This CDR3 is 15 amino acids long. The CDR3 DNA follows: TGTGCCAGCAGCTTAATGAAGGGGGTTACCTACGAGCAGTACTTC. Translated, it gives CASSLMKGVTYEQYF.

The chain couples TRBV9 to TRBJ1-6; perhaps TRBD1 as D (6 bases). CDR1 is SGDLS and CDR2 is YYNGEE in the germline V gene. V was clipped by 4 bases and J by 4 bases, with 12 bases between them. The CDR3 covers 15 residues. The CDR3, as DNA: TGTGCCAGCAGCCTAACTGGACAGTATAATTCACCCCTCCACTTT. Translation gives CASSLTGQYNSPLHF.

V and J are TRBV12-3 or TRBV12-4 and TRBJ2-1; 9 bases fit TRBD2. V dropped 5 bases and J dropped 8; count of bases not matched to a gene: 10. This CDR3 spans 15 amino acids. Here the CDR3 reads CASSPPSGDLDEQFF. Written as DNA, the CDR3 is TGTGCCAGCAGTCCCCCTAGCGGGGACCTCGATGAGCAGTTCTTC.

The rearrangement joins TRBV7-9 to TRBJ1-2, with D perhaps TRBD1 (6 bases). V gave up 3 bases and J gave up 6 bases, with 14 bases separating them. This CDR3 contains 14 residues. From germline, CDR1 is SEHNR and CDR2 FQNEAQ (reference sequence). Here the CDR3 reads CASSFARGADGYTF. The CDR3 DNA reads TGTGCCAGCAGCTTTGCTCGGGGGGCTGATGGCTACACCTTC.

CDR3 nucleotides: TGTGCCAGCAAGGCGGGACTAGCGGGGGGCGATACGCAGTATTTT. It codes for CASKAGLAGGDTQYF. This chain links TRBV7-2 with TRBJ2-3; 15 nucleotides match TRBD2. After removal of 7 bases from V and 6 bases from J, the junction contained 5 bases not matched to a gene. The length of the CDR3 is 15 residues. Looked up from germline, CDR1 is SGHTA and CDR2 is FQGNSA.

The CDR3 bases are TGTGCCAGCTCCTCCTCGGGACAGGGGGTCTACGAGCAGTACTTC. This translates into CASSSSGQGVYEQYF. The chain links TRBV12-3 or TRBV12-4 to TRBJ2-7, with 11 bases aligning to TRBD1. V trimming: 8 bases; J trimming: 3 bases; junction bases outside the gene matches: 9. This CDR3 comprises 15 residues.

The chain joins TRBV5-1 to TRBJ2-7, with 8 nucleotides matching TRBD1. The CDR3 sequence is 13 residues long. The V gene end was trimmed by 6 bases and the J gene end by 3 bases; junction bases not matched to a gene: 5. Germline V gene sequence: CDR1 SGHRS, CDR2 YFSETQ. The CDR3 sequence: CASTGTGLYEQYF. The CDR3 DNA reads TGCGCCAGCACTGGGACAGGCCTCTACGAGCAGTACTTC.

The genes are TRBV5-1 and TRBJ2-1; 8 bases fit TRBD2. In germline, CDR1 is SGHRS, CDR2 YFSETQ. CDR3 length: 15 amino acids. The V segment lost 6 bases and the J segment 4 bases; nucleotides outside the gene matches: 9. DNA for the CDR3: TGCGCCAGCACCCCCGGGGGGGAGCCATACAATGAGCAGTTCTTC. This sequence encodes CASTPGGEPYNEQFF. The full variable domain, rest sourced from reference TRBV5-1 and TRBJ2-1, is KAGVTQTPRYLIKTRGQQVTLSCSPISGHRSVSWYQQTPGQGLQFLFEYFSETQRNKGNFPGRFSGRQFSNSRSEMNVSTLELGDSALYLCASTPGGEPYNEQFFGPGTRLTVL.

The chain links TRBV9 to TRBJ2-3; tentatively, D is TRBD2 (6 bases). The germline V gene has CDR1 SGDLS and CDR2 YYNGEE. This CDR3 is built from 14 residues. V was pared by 0 bases and J by 6 bases, with 11 bases between. CDR3 DNA: TGTGCCAGCAGCGTAGCGGGAGCAAGGGATACGCAGTATTTT. Amino acid sequence: CASSVAGARDTQYF.

In its sample, this clonotype was seen a few times. The CDR3 nucleotides read TGTGCCAGCAGTTCACGTGAGGGGATGATAGATACGCAGTATTTT. It codes for CASSSREGMIDTQYF. The V gene is TRBV28, the J gene TRBJ2-3; D possibly uses TRBD1 or TRBD2 (5 bases each). Trimming pared 4 bases from V and 5 bases from J, leaving 16 bases between. The CDR3 consists of 15 residues. CDR1 and CDR2 (germline): MDHEN, SYDVKM.

V gene TRBV11-1 combines with J gene TRBJ1-2, with 7 nucleotides matching TRBD1. V dropped 5 bases and J dropped 2; count of bases not matched to a gene: 5. Per the germline V gene, CDR1 is SGHAT and CDR2 is FQDESV (reference sequence). The CDR3 is 14 amino acids. CDR3 sequence: CASSRDSPNYGYTF. CDR3 in DNA: TGTGCCAGCAGCAGGGACAGCCCAAACTATGGCTACACCTTC.

This clonotype was found a few times. The chain is built from TRBV12-3 or TRBV12-4 and TRBJ2-5; 7 nucleotides match TRBD2. The V gene end was trimmed by 0 bases and the J gene end by 5 bases; junction bases not matched to a gene: 6. The CDR3 length is 15 residues. The CDR3 DNA reads TGTGCCAGCAGTTTAGCGGAGCAGGGAGGGGAGACCCAGTACTTC. Encoded protein: CASSLAEQGGETQYF.

This clonotype was observed a handful of times. The V call is TRBV29-1, the J call TRBJ2-5; D is possibly TRBD2 (5 bases). Trimming pared 7 bases from V and 11 bases from J, leaving 23 bases between. The CDR3 length is 13 residues. Germline assignment: CDR1 SQVTM and CDR2 ANQGSEA. CDR3 in DNA: TGCAGCGCATCCAGGACTCCCTCCGGGGAGCAGTACTTC. Encoded protein: CSASRTPSGEQYF.